These T cell receptor beta chains were read from a single sample in a study of blood T cell repertoires in COVID-19. Some clones are missing from TCRdb's copy, which holds only in-frame ones; the method was immunoSEQ multiplex PCR. The profile shows approximately 120,000 clones, approximately 87% of them singletons. Sequencing was performed on peripheral blood. The source of these receptors is a man over 45 with acute or convalescent COVID-19. The CDR3 runs from the conserved cysteine through the conserved F or W. D genes are given only for firm matches. Expanded clones get a size class; other rows say once, few or many, or leave the size out.

j_call d_call v_call clone_size cdr3_nt cdr3_aa
TRBJ1-1 TRBD1 TRBV6-5 . TGTGCCAGCAGTTACTCGTCGGGACAGATGAACACTGAAGCTTTCTTT CASSYSSGQMNTEAFF
TRBJ2-1 TRBD2 TRBV7-2 . TGTGCCAGCAGCATACGGGCGGGAGGGTGGAGCTCCTACAATGAGCAGTTCTTC CASSIRAGGWSSYNEQFF
TRBJ2-7 . TRBV27 once TGTGCCAGCACTGGCAACTCCTACGAGCAGTACTTC CASTGNSYEQYF
TRBJ2-7 TRBD1 TRBV11-3 . TGTGCCAGCAGCTTAGGACCGGGACAGGGGTCCTACGAGCAGTACTTC CASSLGPGQGSYEQYF
TRBJ2-3 . TRBV18 once TGTGCCAGCTCCCCCTCCCAAGGGGGGGAAGAGGCAGATACGCAGTATTTT CASSPSQGGEEADTQYF
TRBJ1-2 . TRBV24-1 . TGTGCCACCAGTGACGTCGCTTCTTTACAGGATGGCTACACCTTC CATSDVASLQDGYTF
TRBJ1-5 . TRBV12-3/TRBV12-4 . TGTGCCAGCCGTCGGAGGAATCAGCCCCAGCATTTT CASRRRNQPQHF
TRBJ2-2 TRBD1 TRBV5-6 . TGTGCCAGCAGCTTACGGTCCGGGACAGGGGGTACCGGGGAGCTGTTTTTT CASSLRSGTGGTGELFF
TRBJ2-2 . TRBV30 . TGTGCCTGGATGGGGGGTAGCGGAGGGACGAACACCGGGGAGCTGTTTTTT CAWMGGSGGTNTGELFF
TRBJ2-7 TRBD2 TRBV5-1 . TGCGCCAGCAGCTCTTCTAGCGGGCGCTCCTACGAGCAGTACTTC CASSSSSGRSYEQYF
TRBJ2-7 . TRBV19 . TGTGCCAGTAGTATGCCGGGACAAGGGTCCTACGAGCAGTACTTC CASSMPGQGSYEQYF
TRBJ1-4 . TRBV7-9 . TGTGCCAGCAGCGCCTCCCGAGGGGGTGAAAAACTGTTTTTT CASSASRGGEKLFF
TRBJ1-2 . TRBV20-1 . TGCAGTGCTAGTCCCCGGGGGGGTGGCTACACCTTC CSASPRGGGYTF
TRBJ2-3 . TRBV19 . TGTGCCAGTAGTCAACAATTAGATACGCAGTATTTT CASSQQLDTQYF
TRBJ1-5 TRBD1 TRBV27 . TGTGCCAGCAGGTCGACAGGGGCGAGCAATCAGCCCCAGCATTTT CASRSTGASNQPQHF